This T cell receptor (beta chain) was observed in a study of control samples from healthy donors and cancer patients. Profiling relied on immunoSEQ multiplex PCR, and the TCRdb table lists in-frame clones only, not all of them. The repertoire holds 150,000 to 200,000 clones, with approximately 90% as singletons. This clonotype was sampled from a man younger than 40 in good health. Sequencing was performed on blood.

The CDR3 nucleotides read TGTGCCAGCAGCTCCCCCACCCCGACGGATACGCAGTATTTT. This encodes CASSSPTPTDTQYF. The chain uses TRBV7-2 and TRBJ2-3; D gene unclear. CDR1 is SGHTA and CDR2 is FQGNSA in the germline V gene. The V and J ends lost 4 bases and 6 bases respectively, with 14 bases between them. The CDR3 loop spans 14 amino acids.